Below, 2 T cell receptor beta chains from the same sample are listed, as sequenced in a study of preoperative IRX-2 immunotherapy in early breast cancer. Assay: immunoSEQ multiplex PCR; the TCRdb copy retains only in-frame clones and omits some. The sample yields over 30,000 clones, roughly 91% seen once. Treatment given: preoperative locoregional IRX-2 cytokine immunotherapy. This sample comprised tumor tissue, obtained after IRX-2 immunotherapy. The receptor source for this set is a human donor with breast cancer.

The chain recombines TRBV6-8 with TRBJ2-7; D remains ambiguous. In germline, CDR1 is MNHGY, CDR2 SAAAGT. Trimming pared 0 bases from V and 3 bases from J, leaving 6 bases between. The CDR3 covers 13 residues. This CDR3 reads CASSYSGSYEQYV. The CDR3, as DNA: TGTGCCAGCAGTTACTCCGGCAGCTACGAGCAGTACGTC.

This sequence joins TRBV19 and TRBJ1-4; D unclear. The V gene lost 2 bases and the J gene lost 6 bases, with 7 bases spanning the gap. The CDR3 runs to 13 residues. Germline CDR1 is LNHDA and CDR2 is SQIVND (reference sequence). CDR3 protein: CASSISSDEKLFF. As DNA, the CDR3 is TGTGCCAGTAGTATATCGTCGGATGAAAAACTGTTTTTT.